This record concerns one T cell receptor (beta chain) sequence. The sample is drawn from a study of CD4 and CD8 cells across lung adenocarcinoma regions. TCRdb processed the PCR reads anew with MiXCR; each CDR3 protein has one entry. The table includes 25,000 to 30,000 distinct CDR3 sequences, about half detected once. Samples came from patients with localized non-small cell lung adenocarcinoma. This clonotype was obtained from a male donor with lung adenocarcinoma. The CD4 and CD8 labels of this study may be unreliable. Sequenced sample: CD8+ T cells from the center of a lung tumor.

The CDR3 sequence is CASSSMAAGGLEEQYF. CDR3 in DNA: TGTGCCAGCAGCTCAATGGCGGCGGGAGGGCTTGAAGAGCAGTACTTC. The V gene is TRBV7-6, the J gene TRBJ2-7; the match to TRBD2 covers 9 bases. The CDR3 runs 16 residues. The germline CDR1 and CDR2 sequences are SGHVS and FNYEAQ. The ends lost 4 bases at V and 7 bases at J; junction bases unmatched: 14. The full variable domain, its missing parts supplied by reference TRBV7-6 and TRBJ2-7, is GAGVSQSPRYKVTKRGQDVALRCDPISGHVSLYWYRQALGQGPEFLTYFNYEAQQDKSGLPNDRFSAERPEGSISTLTIQRTEQRDSAMYRCASSSMAAGGLEEQYFGPGTRLTVT.